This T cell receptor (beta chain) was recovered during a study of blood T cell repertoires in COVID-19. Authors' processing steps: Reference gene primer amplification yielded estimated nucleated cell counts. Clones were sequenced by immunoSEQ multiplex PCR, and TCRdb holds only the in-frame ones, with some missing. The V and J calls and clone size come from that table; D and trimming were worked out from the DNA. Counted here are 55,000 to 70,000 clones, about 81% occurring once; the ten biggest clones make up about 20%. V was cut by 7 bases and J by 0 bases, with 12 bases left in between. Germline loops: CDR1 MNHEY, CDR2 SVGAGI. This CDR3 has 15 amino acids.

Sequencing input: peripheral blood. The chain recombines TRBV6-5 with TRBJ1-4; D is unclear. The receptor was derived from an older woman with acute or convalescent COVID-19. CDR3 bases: TGTGCCAGCACCGACCAGGTTGCAACTAATGAAAAACTGTTTTTT. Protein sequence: CASTDQVATNEKLFF.